Sequencing of this T cell receptor (beta chain) was carried out in a study of T cell responses to AZD1222 COVID-19 vaccine. Analysis merged second doses at about 4 or about 12 weeks. The V end was cut by 0 bases, the J end by 7 bases, with 12 bases between. CDR3 length equals 14 residues. General study findings and limits: The breadth and depth of Spike-specific TCRs increased once two AZD1222 doses had been given. Donors were mostly white British, more females; clonal diversity possibly underestimated. Only six people who got AZD1222 tested seropositive at baseline.

Method: immunoSEQ multiplex PCR; TCRdb's copy keeps in-frame clones and lacks some. The data show approximately 90,000 clones, about 88% seen once. As for this clone: What it recognizes is unknown.

The sequencing here drew on peripheral blood, taken 28 days after the second AZD1222 dose. This TCR was recovered from an adult who received the AZD1222 COVID-19 vaccine. The chain employs TRBV23-1 and TRBJ1-1; TRBD1 might be the D (5 bases). TRBV23-1 carries the ORF label, with uncertain function. The DNA of the CDR3 is TGCGCCAGCAGTCAATCGGTCGGGGGAGATGAAGCTTTCTTT. The encoded protein is CASSQSVGGDEAFF.